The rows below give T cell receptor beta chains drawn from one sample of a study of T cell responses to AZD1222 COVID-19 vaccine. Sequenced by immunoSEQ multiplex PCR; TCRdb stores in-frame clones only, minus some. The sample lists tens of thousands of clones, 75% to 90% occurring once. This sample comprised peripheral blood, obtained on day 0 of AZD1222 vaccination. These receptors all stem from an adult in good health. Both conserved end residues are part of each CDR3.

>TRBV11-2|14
CASSPYSGGNEQFF
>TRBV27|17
CASSFFVGLVRTGELFF
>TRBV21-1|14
CASFPQGVNYGYTF
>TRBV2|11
CASSVQYEQYF
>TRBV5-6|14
CASSLRGLRETQYF
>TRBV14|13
CASSQVGNTEAFF
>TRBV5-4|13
CATRGGAMAEAFF
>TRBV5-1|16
CASSLRTGGLNEKLFF
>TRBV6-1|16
CASSESGGRASYEQYF
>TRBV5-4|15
CASSLRGPINTEAFF
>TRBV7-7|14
CASSSTTSAGELFF
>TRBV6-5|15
CASRTGQITNSPLHF
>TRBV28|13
CASSFLGYNEQFF
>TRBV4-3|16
CASSQETGLDGNTIYF
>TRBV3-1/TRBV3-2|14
CASSQVGGSDTIYF
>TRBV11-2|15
CASSLVSSGAYEQYF
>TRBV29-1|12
CSVRGGAREQYF
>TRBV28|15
CASSLAPQGGRGQYF
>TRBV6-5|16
CASSYHGTRKNTEAFF
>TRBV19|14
CASSLRTGMNIQYF
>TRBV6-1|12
CASSELRETQYF
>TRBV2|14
CASSVLGAGSPLHF
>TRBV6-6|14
CASAVGTPFYEQYF
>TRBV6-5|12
CASLGGNYGYTF
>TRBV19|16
CASTYMTVANTGELFF
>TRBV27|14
CASSLSGQGAEAFF
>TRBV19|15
CASSISDSRFGGYTF
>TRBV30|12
CAWSRGRYGYTF
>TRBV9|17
CASSVASTSAGADTQYF
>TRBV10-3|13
CAISALGDQPQHF
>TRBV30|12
CAWSAPVETQYF
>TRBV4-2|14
CASRLGHMNTEAFF
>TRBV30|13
CAWSTGAGNTIYF
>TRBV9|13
CASSEGGMDTQYF
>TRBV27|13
CASSPLGNEKLFF
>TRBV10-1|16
CASSEGGSGGTDTQYF
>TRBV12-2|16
CASRLVEGQGVSPLHF
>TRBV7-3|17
CASSLPGQLANTGELFF
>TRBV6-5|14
CASRPHSGANVLTF
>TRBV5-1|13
CASSRGDPGELFF
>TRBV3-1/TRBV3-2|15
CASSQDFAGTHGYTF
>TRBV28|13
CASRPTENYGYTF
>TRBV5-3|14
CARSLGQGAPGYTF
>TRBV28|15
CASSDPGNGYNEQFF
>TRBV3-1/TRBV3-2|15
CASSPRGGQNSPLHF
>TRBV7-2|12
CASSWHNEKLFF
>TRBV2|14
CASRSVGRNTEAFF
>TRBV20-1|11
CSARGLNEQFF